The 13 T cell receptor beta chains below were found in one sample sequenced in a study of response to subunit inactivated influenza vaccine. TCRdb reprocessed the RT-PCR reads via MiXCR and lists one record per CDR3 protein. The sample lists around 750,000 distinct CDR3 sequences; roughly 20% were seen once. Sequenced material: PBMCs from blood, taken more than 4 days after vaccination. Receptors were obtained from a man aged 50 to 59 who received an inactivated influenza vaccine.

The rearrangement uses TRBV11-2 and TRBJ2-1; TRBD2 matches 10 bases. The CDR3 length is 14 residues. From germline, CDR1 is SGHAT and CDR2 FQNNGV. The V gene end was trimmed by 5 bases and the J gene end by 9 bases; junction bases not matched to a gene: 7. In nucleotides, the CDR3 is TGTGCCAGCAGCCCCCTAGCGGGAGAGACTGAGCAGTTCTTC. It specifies CASSPLAGETEQFF.

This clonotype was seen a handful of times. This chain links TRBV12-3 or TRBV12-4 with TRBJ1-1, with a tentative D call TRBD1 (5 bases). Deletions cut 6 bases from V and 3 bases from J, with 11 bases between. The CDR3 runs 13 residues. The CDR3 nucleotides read TGTGCCAGCAGGGGACGGGGGGACACTGAAGCTTTCTTT. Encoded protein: CASRGRGDTEAFF.

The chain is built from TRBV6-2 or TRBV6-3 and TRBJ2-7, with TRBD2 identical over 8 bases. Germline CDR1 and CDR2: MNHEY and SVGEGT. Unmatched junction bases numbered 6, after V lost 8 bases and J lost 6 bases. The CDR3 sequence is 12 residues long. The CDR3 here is CASFSRGVEQYF. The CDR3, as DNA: TGTGCCAGCTTTTCGCGGGGGGTCGAGCAGTACTTC.

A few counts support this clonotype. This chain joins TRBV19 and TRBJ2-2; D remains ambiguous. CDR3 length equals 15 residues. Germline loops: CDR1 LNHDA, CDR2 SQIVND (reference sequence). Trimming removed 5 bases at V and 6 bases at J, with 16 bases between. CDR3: CASSFLGLFAGELFF. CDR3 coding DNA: TGTGCCAGTAGTTTTCTTGGGTTGTTCGCCGGGGAGCTGTTTTTT. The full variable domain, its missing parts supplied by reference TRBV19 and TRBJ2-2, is DGGITQSPKYLFRKEGQNVTLSCEQNLNHDAMYWYRQDPGQGLRLIYYSQIVNDFQKGDIAEGYSVSREKKESFPLTVTSAQKNPTAFYLCASSFLGLFAGELFFGEGSRLTVL.

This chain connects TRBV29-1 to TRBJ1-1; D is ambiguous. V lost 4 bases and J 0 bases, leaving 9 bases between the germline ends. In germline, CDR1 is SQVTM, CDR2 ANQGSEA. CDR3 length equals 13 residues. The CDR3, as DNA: TGCAGCGTTGCCCAGGCCGTGAACACTGAAGCTTTCTTT. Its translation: CSVAQAVNTEAFF.

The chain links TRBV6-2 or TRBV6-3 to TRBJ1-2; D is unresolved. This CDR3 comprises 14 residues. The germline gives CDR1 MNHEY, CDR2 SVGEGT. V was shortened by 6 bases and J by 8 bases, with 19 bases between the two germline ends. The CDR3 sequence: CASRGLMNDDGYTF. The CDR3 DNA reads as TGTGCCAGCAGGGGTCTTATGAACGACGACGGCTACACCTTC.

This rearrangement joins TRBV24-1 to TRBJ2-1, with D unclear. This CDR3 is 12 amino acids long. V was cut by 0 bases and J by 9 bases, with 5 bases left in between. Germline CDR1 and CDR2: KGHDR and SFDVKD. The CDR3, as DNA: TGTGCCACCAGTGATTTGAGCGTTGAGCAGTTCTTC. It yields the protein CATSDLSVEQFF.

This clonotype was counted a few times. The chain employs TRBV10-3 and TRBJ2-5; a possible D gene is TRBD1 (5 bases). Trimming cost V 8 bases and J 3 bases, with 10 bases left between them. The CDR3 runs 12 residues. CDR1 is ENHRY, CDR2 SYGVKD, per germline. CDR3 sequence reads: CAIGHTEETQYF. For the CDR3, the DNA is TGTGCCATCGGACATACCGAAGAGACCCAGTACTTC.

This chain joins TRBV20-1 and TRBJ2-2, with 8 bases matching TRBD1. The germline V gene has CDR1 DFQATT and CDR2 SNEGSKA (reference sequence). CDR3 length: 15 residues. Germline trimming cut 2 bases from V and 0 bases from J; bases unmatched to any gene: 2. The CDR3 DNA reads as TGCAGTGCTAGACGACAGGGGTCGAACACCGGGGAGCTGTTTTTT. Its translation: CSARRQGSNTGELFF.

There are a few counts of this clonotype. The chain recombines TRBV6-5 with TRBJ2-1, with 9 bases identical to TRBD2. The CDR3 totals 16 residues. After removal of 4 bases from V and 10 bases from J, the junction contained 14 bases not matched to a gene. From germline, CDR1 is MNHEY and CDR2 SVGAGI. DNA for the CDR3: TGTGCCAGCAGTTCCTCCCTAGCGGGAAGAGCGGACGAGCAGTTCTTC. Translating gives CASSSSLAGRADEQFF.

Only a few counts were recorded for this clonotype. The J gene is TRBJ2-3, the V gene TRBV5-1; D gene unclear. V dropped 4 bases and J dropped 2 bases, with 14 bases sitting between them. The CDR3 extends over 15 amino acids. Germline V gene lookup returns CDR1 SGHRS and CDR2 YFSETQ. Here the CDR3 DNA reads TGCGCCAGCAGCGCCCGACCTGGGGACACAGATACGCAGTATTTT. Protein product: CASSARPGDTDTQYF.

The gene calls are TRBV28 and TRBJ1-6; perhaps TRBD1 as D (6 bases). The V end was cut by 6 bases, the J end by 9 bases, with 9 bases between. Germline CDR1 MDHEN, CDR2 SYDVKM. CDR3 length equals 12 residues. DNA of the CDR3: TGTGCCAGCAGAGGGGACACTTCACCCCTCCACTTT. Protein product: CASRGDTSPLHF.

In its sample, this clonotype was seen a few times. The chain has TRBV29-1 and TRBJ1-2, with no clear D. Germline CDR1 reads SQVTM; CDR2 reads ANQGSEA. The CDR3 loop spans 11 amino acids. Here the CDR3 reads CSSEDGNGYTF. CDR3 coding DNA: TGCAGTTCCGAGGATGGCAACGGCTACACCTTC.